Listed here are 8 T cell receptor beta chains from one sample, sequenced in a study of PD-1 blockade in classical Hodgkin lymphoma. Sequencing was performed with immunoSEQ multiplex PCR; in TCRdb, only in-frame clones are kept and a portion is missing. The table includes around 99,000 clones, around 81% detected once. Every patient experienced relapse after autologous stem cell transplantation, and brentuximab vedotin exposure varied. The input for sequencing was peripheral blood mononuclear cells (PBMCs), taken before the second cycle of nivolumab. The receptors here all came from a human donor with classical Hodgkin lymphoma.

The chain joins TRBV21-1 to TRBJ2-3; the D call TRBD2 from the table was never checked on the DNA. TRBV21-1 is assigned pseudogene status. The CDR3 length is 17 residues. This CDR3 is CASSIRRGTAGGDTQYF. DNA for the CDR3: TGTGCCAGCAGCATACGGAGGGGAACAGCGGGAGGGGATACGCAGTATTTT.

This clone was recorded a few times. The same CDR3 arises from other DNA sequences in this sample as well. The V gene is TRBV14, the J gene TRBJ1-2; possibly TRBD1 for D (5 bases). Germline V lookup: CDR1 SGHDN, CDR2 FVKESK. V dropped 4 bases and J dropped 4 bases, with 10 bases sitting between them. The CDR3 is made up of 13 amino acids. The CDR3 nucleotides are TGTGCCAGCAGCCCCGGGACTTCCTATGGCTACACCTTC. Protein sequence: CASSPGTSYGYTF.

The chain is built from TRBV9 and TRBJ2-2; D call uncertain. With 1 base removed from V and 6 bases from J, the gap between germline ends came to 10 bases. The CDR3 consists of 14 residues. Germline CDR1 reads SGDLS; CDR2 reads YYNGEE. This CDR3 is CASSVMMGPGELFF. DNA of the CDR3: TGTGCCAGCAGCGTAATGATGGGTCCCGGGGAGCTGTTTTTT.

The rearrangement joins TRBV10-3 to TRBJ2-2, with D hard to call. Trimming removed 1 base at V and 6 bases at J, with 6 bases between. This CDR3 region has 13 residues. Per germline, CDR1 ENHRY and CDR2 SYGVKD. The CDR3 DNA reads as TGTGCCATCAGTGAGTTCCAGCCCGGGGAGCTGTTTTTT. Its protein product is CAISEFQPGELFF.

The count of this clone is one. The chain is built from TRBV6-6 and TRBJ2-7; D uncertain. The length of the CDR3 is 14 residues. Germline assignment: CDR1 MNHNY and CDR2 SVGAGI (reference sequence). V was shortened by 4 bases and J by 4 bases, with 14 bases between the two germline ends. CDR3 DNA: TGTGCCAGCAGTTCCACGTTGACCGGATACGAGCAGTACTTC. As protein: CASSSTLTGYEQYF.

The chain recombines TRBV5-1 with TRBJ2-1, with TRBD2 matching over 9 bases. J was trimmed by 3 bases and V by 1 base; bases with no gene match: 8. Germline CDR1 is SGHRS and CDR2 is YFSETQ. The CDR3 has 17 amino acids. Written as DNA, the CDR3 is TGCGCCAGCAGCTTGACGCGGGAGGGCCGGTTCTACAATGAGCAGTTCTTC. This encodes CASSLTREGRFYNEQFF.

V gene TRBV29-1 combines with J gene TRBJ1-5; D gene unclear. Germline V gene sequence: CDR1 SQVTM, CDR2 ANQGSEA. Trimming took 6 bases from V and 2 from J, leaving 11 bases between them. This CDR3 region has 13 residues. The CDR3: CSVSGEGNQPQHF. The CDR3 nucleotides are TGCAGCGTAAGCGGGGAGGGCAATCAGCCCCAGCATTTT.

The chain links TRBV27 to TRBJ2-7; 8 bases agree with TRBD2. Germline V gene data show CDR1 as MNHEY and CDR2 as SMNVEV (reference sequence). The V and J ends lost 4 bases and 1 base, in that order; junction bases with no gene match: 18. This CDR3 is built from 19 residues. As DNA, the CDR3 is TGTGCCAGCAGTTCAGCGGCGGGACTAGGGATAGTGGGATCCTACGAGCAGTACTTC. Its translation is CASSSAAGLGIVGSYEQYF.